This T cell receptor (beta chain) was found in a study of shared T cell receptors in the human thymus. Germline loops: CDR1 LNHDA, CDR2 SQIVND (reference sequence). J lost 3 bases, V lost 5 bases, and 12 bases had no gene match. This CDR3 contains 17 residues. Clones were sequenced by immunoSEQ multiplex PCR, and TCRdb holds only the in-frame ones, with some missing. The sample holds about 540,000 clones, 70% to 80% seen once. The sample was also reused in another study, on human thymus T cells. Turning to that study: Donors were healthy Finnish infants having corrective surgery for congenital heart defects. Thymic samples were excised during corrective heart operations. Repertoires from thymus and blood appeared to show biased V and J gene usage. Related reports documented highly overlapping thymic repertoires among unrelated individuals.

Sequenced: thymocytes. This sequence joins TRBV19 and TRBJ2-1; 8 bases map to TRBD2. The source is a boy younger than two with a congenital heart defect. Written as DNA, the CDR3 is TGTGCCAGTAGTTTTCCTCCGGGAGGGGTATTCTACAATGAGCAGTTCTTC. Its translation is CASSFPPGGVFYNEQFF.